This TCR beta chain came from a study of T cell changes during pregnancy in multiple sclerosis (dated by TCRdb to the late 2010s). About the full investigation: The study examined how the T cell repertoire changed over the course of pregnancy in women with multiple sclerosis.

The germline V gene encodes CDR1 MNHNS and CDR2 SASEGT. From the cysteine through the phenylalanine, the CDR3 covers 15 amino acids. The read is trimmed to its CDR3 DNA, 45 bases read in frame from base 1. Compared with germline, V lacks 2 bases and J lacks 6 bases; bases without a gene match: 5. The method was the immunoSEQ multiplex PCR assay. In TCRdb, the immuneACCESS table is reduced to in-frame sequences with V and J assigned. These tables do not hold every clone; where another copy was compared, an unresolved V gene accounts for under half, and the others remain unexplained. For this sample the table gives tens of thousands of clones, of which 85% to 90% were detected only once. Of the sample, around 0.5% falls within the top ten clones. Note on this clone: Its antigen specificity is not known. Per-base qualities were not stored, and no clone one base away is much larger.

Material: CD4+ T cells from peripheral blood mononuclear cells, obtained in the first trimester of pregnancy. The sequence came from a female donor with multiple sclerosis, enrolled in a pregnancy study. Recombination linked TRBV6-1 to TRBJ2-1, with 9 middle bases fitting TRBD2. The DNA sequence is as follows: TGTGCCAGCAGTGAAAGACTAGCGGCCAGCAATGAGCAGTTCTTC. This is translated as CASSERLAASNEQFF.